This T cell receptor beta chain originates from a study of T cell responses to AZD1222 COVID-19 vaccine (dated by TCRdb to 2020 to 2022). General notes on the study: A total of over 230 trial participants underwent TCR sequencing, of whom some 210 received two doses of AZD1222 and around 25 received two doses of the MenACWY control vaccine. Trial participants were enrolled by age into subgroups of 18-55, 56-69 and 70-plus years, and around 140, 26 and 57 TCR-sequenced participants, respectively, were included in these subgroups. The paper as a whole reports these results and caveats: In the small 56-69-year group, the increase in depth fell short of significance, most likely because of low power. Conclusions about previously exposed vaccinees are limited, since just a handful of AZD1222 recipients were seropositive for SARS-CoV-2 at baseline. The vaccine-associated CD4 TCRs covered the entire spike protein, and the dominant responses fell in regions 160-218 and 743-854. Because no samples from the day 14 peak response were available, repertoires could be characterized only after the peak T cell response. A significant rise in spike-specific TCR breadth and depth was observed after two AZD1222 doses relative to day 0 and relative to MenACWY recipients. Reportedly, almost half of the unique spike-specific TCRs recognized epitopes lying outside the regions that are mutated in the B.1.351 and B.1.1.7 variants. Participants were mostly white British, with more females than males. The authors suggested clonal diversity may have been underestimated.

The sample holds one count of this clone. Its target antigen remains unknown. Per-nucleotide qualities are absent, and no much larger clonotype sits a single base away. The sample's time point label, in plain terms: about 28 days (+/-7) after the second vaccine dose. AZD1222 recipients given second doses at about 4 weeks or at about 12 weeks were pooled, since spike-specific TCR depth and breadth were not found to differ between the two schedules. Samples from vaccinated people were obtained from the UK trials COV001 and COV002, which included a single-blind randomized controlled phase 2/3 trial of AZD1222 (ChAdOx1 nCoV-19) in healthy adults. For TCRbeta chain sequencing, PBMC samples were collected from trial participants at day 0 and at day 28 after the second dose. The CDR3 regions of human TCRbeta chains were subjected to immunosequencing. In the authors' own workflow: TCRs in the repertoires were compared against a reference library of SARS-CoV-2-specific TCRs that had been generated with the MIRA antigen-specificity platform. Breadth was defined as the fraction of unique TCRs that were SARS-CoV-2-associated, and depth was defined as the fraction of total T cells that were SARS-CoV-2-associated. Each spike-specific TCR was assigned to its reactive spike region and to a CD4 or CD8 class using the MIRA data. Log10-transformed breadth and depth values were compared by one-way ANOVA with Sidak's multiple comparisons tests. TCRdb took over this immuneACCESS table, retaining in-frame rearrangements with V and J assigned. Such tables are incomplete; in checked studies, under half of the missing clones stem from an unresolved V gene, and the remainder is unexplained. For V, J and clone size, that table is used; D and trimming come from the DNA. The sample data list about 150,000 clones, and more than 85% of these were observed just once. The ten largest clones take up around 1.2% of the sample.

This clonotype was obtained from an adult who received the AZD1222 COVID-19 vaccine. Sequencing was performed on peripheral blood, taken 28 days after the second AZD1222 dose.

In nucleotides, the sequence is TGTGCCAGCAGCTTAGGACAGGGAGGGTTTAATGAGCAGTTCTTC. Its protein is CASSLGQGGFNEQFF. This chain is built from TRBV5-4 and TRBJ2-1; the D gene is perhaps TRBD1, from 8 matching bases. CDR1 and CDR2 are read off the germline V gene (reference sequence) as SGHNT and YYREEE. Trimming costs V 2 bases and J 7 bases, and their ends lie 16 bases apart. The CDR3 runs 15 residues from the cysteine to the phenylalanine. Of the read, only the CDR3 DNA is kept; its 45 bases are in frame from base 1.